A single sample is the source of the 24 T cell receptor beta chains below, sequenced in a study of response to subunit inactivated influenza vaccine. TCRdb re-called the RT-PCR reads through MiXCR, storing one row per CDR3 protein. Here the sample spans about 310,000 distinct CDR3 sequences, about 20% being singletons. The starting material was PBMCs from blood, obtained less than 22 months after vaccination. All receptors derive from a man between 50 and 75 years old who received an inactivated influenza vaccine.

The chain employs TRBV10-3 and TRBJ1-2, with D maybe TRBD1 (6 bases). The V and J ends lost 3 bases and 2 bases respectively, with 7 bases between them. The CDR3 is 13 residues long. Germline CDR1 is ENHRY and CDR2 is SYGVKD. This CDR3 is CAISEQGNYGYTF. The CDR3 nucleotides read TGTGCCATCAGTGAACAGGGCAACTATGGCTACACCTTC.

CDR3 bases: TGCGCCAGCAGCCAAGGGGGCAGTTACACAGATACGCAGTATTTT. Its protein product is CASSQGGSYTDTQYF. The rearrangement uses TRBV4-3 and TRBJ2-3; D is perhaps TRBD1 (5 bases). There are 15 residues in the CDR3. V gave up 1 base and J gave up 2 bases, with 10 bases separating them. Germline values: CDR1 LGHNA, CDR2 YSLEER.

The chain employs TRBV28 and TRBJ2-1; D not certain. Germline V lookup: CDR1 MDHEN, CDR2 SYDVKM. Trimming shortened V by 6 bases and J by 6 bases, and 18 bases separated the two germline ends. This CDR3 contains 15 residues. The CDR3 nucleotides read TGTGCCAGCAGCCCCTCACAACCAGCCTTCAATGAGCAGTTCTTC. Translating gives CASSPSQPAFNEQFF. Drawing the rest from reference TRBV28 and TRBJ2-1, the complete variable domain is DVKVTQSSRYLVKRTGEKVFLECVQDMDHENMFWYRQDPGLGLRLIYFSYDVKMKEKGDIPEGYSVSREKKERFSLILESASTNQTSMYLCASSPSQPAFNEQFFGPGTRLTVL.

V is TRBV27 and J is TRBJ2-7; 10 bases fit TRBD2. V shed 6 bases and J 3 bases; nucleotides not matched to a gene: 8. The germline V gene encodes CDR1 MNHEY and CDR2 SMNVEV (reference sequence). The CDR3 has 15 residues. The CDR3 reads CASSPQLAGNYEQYF. CDR3 DNA: TGTGCCAGCAGCCCCCAACTAGCGGGAAACTACGAGCAGTACTTC.

The rearrangement uses TRBV20-1 and TRBJ2-3; 8 positions match TRBD2. The CDR3 has 16 amino acids. The germline V gene encodes CDR1 DFQATT and CDR2 SNEGSKA (reference sequence). The junction had 11 bases not matched to a gene; V was cut back by 6 bases and J by 0 bases. The CDR3 bases are TGCAGTGCCCCCCCGGGGGGGGATATAAGCACAGATACGCAGTATTTT. As protein: CSAPPGGDISTDTQYF.

The chain employs TRBV4-2 and TRBJ2-7, with D maybe TRBD1 (8 bases). In germline, CDR1 is LGHNA, CDR2 YNFKEQ. This CDR3 has 15 residues. Trimming took off 4 bases at V and 6 bases at J, with 19 bases between the two ends. The DNA of the CDR3 is TGTGCCAGCAGCCGAAGAGGACAGGGAGGGGGCGAGCAGTACTTC. Protein: CASSRRGQGGGEQYF.

The sample holds a few counts of this clonotype. The chain joins TRBV25-1 to TRBJ1-2; 10 positions agree with TRBD1. V shed 4 bases, J shed 8 bases, and the junction held 7 bases outside the gene matches. The CDR3 is 14 residues long. Per germline, CDR1 MGHDK and CDR2 SYGVNS. The CDR3 loop is CASSGDRGRGGYTF. Written as DNA, the CDR3 is TGTGCCAGCAGTGGCGACAGGGGGCGGGGGGGCTACACCTTC.

This clonotype was seen a few times. The V gene is TRBV6-1, the J gene TRBJ2-1; 7 positions agree with TRBD1. Germline V gives CDR1 MNHNS, CDR2 SASEGT. V was pared by 5 bases and J by 4 bases, with 5 bases of the junction left unmatched. This CDR3 spans 14 amino acids. CDR3 in DNA: TGTGCCAGCAGTCCGGGACAGAGGTACAATGAGCAGTTCTTC. Translated, it gives CASSPGQRYNEQFF.

This clonotype has at least ten counts. This chain links TRBV11-3 with TRBJ1-1, with D tentatively TRBD1 (5 bases). The CDR3 totals 13 residues. Between the trimmed V and J ends, which lost 4 bases and 1 base, there was a span of 7 bases. Germline V gives CDR1 SGHNT, CDR2 YENEEA. CDR3 sequence: CASSSTGNTEAFF. For the CDR3, the DNA is TGTGCCAGCAGCTCAACAGGGAACACTGAAGCTTTCTTT.

This clonotype was found many times. The gene calls are TRBV4-3 and TRBJ1-6, with TRBD1 matching over 8 bases. The CDR3 is made up of 14 amino acids. The V and J ends lost 6 bases and 10 bases, in that order; junction bases with no gene match: 8. The germline V gene encodes CDR1 LGHNA and CDR2 YSLEER. The CDR3 is CASRRTGQGSPLHF. The CDR3 bases are TGCGCCAGCAGGAGGACAGGGCAGGGATCACCCCTCCACTTT.

The CDR3, as DNA: TGTGCCAGCAGGCGGGACGTTACCTACGAGCAGTACTTC. Its protein is CASRRDVTYEQYF. The chain links TRBV12-3 or TRBV12-4 to TRBJ2-7, with a weak D call TRBD2 (6 bases). The CDR3 is made up of 13 amino acids. With 6 bases removed from V and 2 bases from J, the gap between germline ends came to 11 bases.

This clonotype appeared a few times. The chain is built from TRBV20-1 and TRBJ1-1; D gene ambiguous. V dropped 5 bases and J dropped 11 bases, with 12 bases sitting between them. The length of the CDR3 is 10 residues. The germline gives CDR1 DFQATT, CDR2 SNEGSKA (reference sequence). DNA of the CDR3: TGCAGTGCTGGATCCGATTCGGCTTTCTTT. Its protein product is CSAGSDSAFF.

This chain links TRBV19 with TRBJ1-1; no clear D. Germline CDR1 and CDR2: LNHDA and SQIVND (reference sequence). The length of the CDR3 is 15 residues. V was trimmed by 7 bases and J by 1 base, leaving 16 bases between them. The CDR3 loop reads CASMQRRISNTEAFF. CDR3 bases: TGTGCCAGTATGCAGCGGCGGATCTCGAACACTGAAGCTTTCTTT.

V and J are TRBV15 and TRBJ1-2; possibly TRBD1 for D (6 bases). Trimming stripped 3 bases from V and 3 bases from J, with 14 bases between. The CDR3 has 15 amino acids. Germline-derived CDR1 and CDR2 are LNHNV and YYDKDF (reference sequence). CDR3 sequence reads: CATSSRQASYYGYTF. The CDR3, as DNA: TGTGCCACCAGCAGCCGACAGGCCTCCTACTATGGCTACACCTTC. Full variable domain (remainder filled in from reference TRBV15 and TRBJ1-2): DAMVIQNPRYQVTQFGKPVTLSCSQTLNHNVMYWYQQKSSQAPKLLFHYYDKDFNNEADTPDNFQSRRPNTSFCFLDIRSPGLGDTAMYLCATSSRQASYYGYTFGSGTRLTVV.

Only a few counts were recorded for this clonotype. The chain joins TRBV10-3 to TRBJ1-5; D is uncertain. The CDR3 loop spans 14 amino acids. Per germline, CDR1 ENHRY and CDR2 SYGVKD. V gave up 5 bases and J gave up 3 bases, with 11 bases separating them. The CDR3: CAISQAGNNQPQHF. The CDR3 nucleotides read TGTGCCATCAGTCAGGCGGGTAACAATCAGCCCCAGCATTTT.

The rearrangement uses TRBV5-1 and TRBJ2-7; D might be TRBD2 (6 bases). Germline V gene data show CDR1 as SGHRS and CDR2 as YFSETQ. V lost 3 bases to trimming and J lost 1 base, with 14 bases between them. The CDR3 covers 15 residues. DNA for the CDR3: TGCGCCAGCAGCTACCTACCCGGGAGTTCCTACGAGCAGTACTTC. Its protein is CASSYLPGSSYEQYF.

Comment on this clonotype: Mismatch with germline at one junction end may stem from a read error. The V call is TRBV6-2 or TRBV6-3, the J call TRBJ1-1, with TRBD1 identical over 8 bases. The CDR3 covers 14 residues. Germline V gene lookup returns CDR1 MNHEY and CDR2 SVGEGT. CDR3: CASRYSGGGTEAFF. CDR3 DNA: TGTGCCAGCAGATACTCAGGGGGCGGAACTGAAGCTTTCTTT.

This clonotype was detected ten times or more. This rearrangement joins TRBV5-5 to TRBJ1-1, with D possibly being TRBD1 (5 bases). In germline, CDR1 is SGHKS, CDR2 YYEKEE (reference sequence). Trimming left V 5 bases short and J 7 bases short, with 9 bases between. CDR3 length: 11 residues. The CDR3 protein is CASSAGSEAFF. In nucleotides, the CDR3 is TGTGCCAGCAGTGCAGGGAGTGAAGCTTTCTTT.

Notes on this clonotype: One junction end disagrees with the germline gene, perhaps due to a read error. The chain employs TRBV25-1 and TRBJ1-4, with D unclear. The V gene's germline CDR1 is MGHDK and CDR2 SYGVNS. This CDR3 has 14 amino acids. As DNA, the CDR3 is TGTGCCAGCAGTGAATCAGGTTCGGCGACTCTCTCGGTTTTT. It yields the protein CASSESGSATLSVF.

The V gene is TRBV6-2 or TRBV6-3, the J gene TRBJ1-5, with a possible D match to TRBD1 (5 bases). CDR3 length: 15 amino acids. Trimming took 2 bases from V and 3 from J, leaving 11 bases between them. Germline CDR1 reads MNHEY; CDR2 reads SVGEGT. In nucleotides, the CDR3 is TGTGCCAGCAGTTACCCCGACAGAACCAATCAGCCCCAGCATTTT. Amino acid sequence: CASSYPDRTNQPQHF.

The V gene is TRBV15, the J gene TRBJ1-1, with no clear D. Trimming stripped 0 bases from V and 4 bases from J, with 12 bases between. The CDR3 has 15 amino acids. Germline V gene sequence: CDR1 LNHNV, CDR2 YYDKDF (reference sequence). The CDR3 sequence: CATSRDYTGFTEAFF. The CDR3 DNA sequence: TGTGCCACCAGCAGAGATTATACGGGTTTCACTGAAGCTTTCTTT.

V usage is TRBV15 and J usage is TRBJ2-1; the D gene could be TRBD1 or TRBD2 (6 bases each). CDR3 length: 15 residues. Between the trimmed V and J ends, which lost 0 bases and 4 bases, there was a span of 10 bases. Germline V gene lookup returns CDR1 LNHNV and CDR2 YYDKDF (reference sequence). Here the CDR3 DNA reads TGTGCCACCAGCAGAGATCCGGGGGCTTACAATGAGCAGTTCTTC. It specifies CATSRDPGAYNEQFF. Variable domain in full (rest from reference TRBV15 and TRBJ2-1): DAMVIQNPRYQVTQFGKPVTLSCSQTLNHNVMYWYQQKSSQAPKLLFHYYDKDFNNEADTPDNFQSRRPNTSFCFLDIRSPGLGDTAMYLCATSRDPGAYNEQFFGPGTRLTVL.

This clonotype has only a few counts. J is TRBJ1-2 and V is TRBV27; 7 bases map to TRBD1. With 4 bases clipped from V and 4 bases from J, the junction kept 12 bases outside the gene matches. In germline, CDR1 is MNHEY, CDR2 SMNVEV (reference sequence). This CDR3 contains 16 residues. As DNA, the CDR3 is TGTGCCAGCAGTTCTACATCCGGGACAGCATTCTATGGCTACACCTTC. Protein product: CASSSTSGTAFYGYTF.

A few counts support this clonotype. The rearrangement links TRBV7-2 to TRBJ1-5; D is perhaps TRBD1 (6 bases). V lost 5 bases to trimming and J lost 6 bases, with 14 bases between them. Germline assignment: CDR1 SGHTA and CDR2 FQGNSA. The CDR3 has 14 residues. The CDR3 DNA reads TGTGCCAGCAGCATGGGACACGGAGGTCAGCCCCAGCATTTT. Its protein is CASSMGHGGQPQHF.